This TCR beta chain was obtained from a study of cytomegalovirus exposure and HLA in healthy donors. To note about this clone: Its antigen is still unknown.

Primers included in the PCR were 60 Vbeta and 13 Jbeta primers. In the original workflow: Roughly 10 million shared chains were among the roughly 78 million unique TCR beta chains that a later analysis counted. Repertoires were generated with immunoSEQ multiplex PCR, while TCRdb's copy carries only in-frame clones and drops some. V, J and clone size are taken as reported in that table, and D and trimming were inferred from the DNA itself. The sample carries under 70,000 clones, roughly four fifths recorded once. The J segment lost 1 base and the V segment lost 4 bases, leaving 4 bases of the junction unmatched. Germline loops: CDR1 SQVTM, CDR2 ANQGSEA. The CDR3 covers 14 residues. The study's findings and limits: The study had only CMV serostatus as immune exposure information.

The receptor was isolated from a man over 45 in good health and CMV-seronegative. The sequencing sample was made of PBMCs. J is TRBJ2-3 and V is TRBV29-1; 8 bases map to TRBD2. In DNA, the CDR3 is TGCAGCGTTGTAGATAGCGGGGGCACAGATACGCAGTATTTT. Translated, it gives CSVVDSGGTDTQYF.